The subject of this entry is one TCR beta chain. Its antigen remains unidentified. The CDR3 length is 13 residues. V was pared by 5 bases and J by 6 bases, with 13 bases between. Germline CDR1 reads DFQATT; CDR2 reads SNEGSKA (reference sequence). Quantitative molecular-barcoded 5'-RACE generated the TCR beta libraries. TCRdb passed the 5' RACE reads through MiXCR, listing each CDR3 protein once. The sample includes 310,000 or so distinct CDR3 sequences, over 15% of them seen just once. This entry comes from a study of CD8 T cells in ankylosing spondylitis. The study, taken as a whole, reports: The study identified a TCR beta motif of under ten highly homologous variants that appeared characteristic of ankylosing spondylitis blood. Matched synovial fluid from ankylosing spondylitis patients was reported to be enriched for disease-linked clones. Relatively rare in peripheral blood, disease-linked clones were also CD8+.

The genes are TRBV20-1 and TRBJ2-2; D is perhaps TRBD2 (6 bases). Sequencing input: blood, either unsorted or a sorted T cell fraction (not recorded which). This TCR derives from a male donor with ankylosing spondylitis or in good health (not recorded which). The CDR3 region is CSARRLEAGELFF. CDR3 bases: TGCAGTGCTCGCCGACTAGAGGCCGGGGAGCTGTTTTTT.